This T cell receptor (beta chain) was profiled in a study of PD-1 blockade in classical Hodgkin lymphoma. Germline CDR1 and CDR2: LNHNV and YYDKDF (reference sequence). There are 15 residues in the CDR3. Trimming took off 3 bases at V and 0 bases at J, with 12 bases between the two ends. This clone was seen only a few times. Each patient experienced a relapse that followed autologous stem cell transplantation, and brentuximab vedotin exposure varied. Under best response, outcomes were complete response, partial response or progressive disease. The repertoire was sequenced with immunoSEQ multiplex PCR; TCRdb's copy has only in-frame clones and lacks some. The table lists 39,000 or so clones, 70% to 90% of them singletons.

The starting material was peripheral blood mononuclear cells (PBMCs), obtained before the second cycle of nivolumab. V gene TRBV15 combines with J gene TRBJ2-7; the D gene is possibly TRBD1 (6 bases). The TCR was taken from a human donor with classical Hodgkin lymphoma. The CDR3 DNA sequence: TGTGCCACCAGCAGCGGGGTAGGGGGCTCCTACGAGCAGTACTTC. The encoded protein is CATSSGVGGSYEQYF.